Below are 9 T cell receptor beta chains sequenced from a single sample in a study of cytomegalovirus exposure and HLA in healthy donors. PCR primers comprised 60 Vbeta and 13 Jbeta primers. Some clones are missing from TCRdb's copy, which holds only in-frame ones; the method was immunoSEQ multiplex PCR. The sample records some 200,000 clones, over 80% being singletons. Specimen: PBMCs. The source is a man between 35 and 55 years old in good health and CMV-seropositive.

This chain uses TRBV2 with TRBJ2-5, with 8 bases matching TRBD2. The DNA end lines up better with TRBJ2-7; the J call may be wrong. Germline values: CDR1 SNHLY, CDR2 FYNNEI. The CDR3 runs 13 residues. The CDR3 is CASSAGGAAEQYF. The CDR3 nucleotides are TGTGCCAGCAGTGCCGGGGGGGCCGCCGAGCAGTACTTC.

The chain links TRBV7-3 to TRBJ2-1; TRBD2 agrees at 9 bases. This CDR3 region has 16 residues. From germline, CDR1 is SGHTA and CDR2 FQGTGA. V lost 3 bases to trimming and J lost 0 bases; unmatched junction nucleotides: 3. The CDR3 spells CASSLSGGRSYNEQFF. The CDR3 coding sequence is TGTGCCAGCAGCTTGAGCGGGGGGCGCTCCTACAATGAGCAGTTCTTC.

The chain couples TRBV6-5 to TRBJ2-2; tentatively, D is TRBD2 (5 bases). V lost 2 bases, J lost 5 bases, and 12 bases lay in between. CDR3 size: 15 residues. CDR1 and CDR2 (germline): MNHEY, SVGAGI. Here the CDR3 DNA reads TGTGCCAGCAGTTACGAGGGATTCGGAACCGGGGAGCTGTTTTTT. Translated: CASSYEGFGTGELFF.

The rearrangement joins TRBV5-4 to TRBJ2-7; D unresolved. This CDR3 contains 14 residues. CDR1 SGHNT and CDR2 YYREEE come from the germline V gene (reference sequence). V lost 4 bases, J lost 4 bases, and 15 bases lay in between. The CDR3 coding sequence is TGTGCCAGCAGCCCCGACACGTTACAGTACGAGCAGTACTTC. Translation gives CASSPDTLQYEQYF.

This chain links TRBV5-4 with TRBJ2-3; D is unclear. Germline CDR1 is SGHNT and CDR2 is YYREEE (reference sequence). This CDR3 has 12 residues. Between the trimmed V and J ends, which lost 0 bases and 4 bases, there was a span of 3 bases. This chain's CDR3 is CASSLAADTQYF. CDR3 in DNA: TGTGCCAGCAGCTTGGCGGCAGATACGCAGTATTTT.

CDR3 residues: CASSPGHRQETQYF. The CDR3 region has the DNA TGTGCCAGCAGCCCCGGGCACAGGCAAGAGACCCAGTACTTC. The chain combines TRBV11-2 with TRBJ2-5, with D possibly matching TRBD1 (5 bases). The CDR3 covers 14 residues. V was cut by 5 bases and J by 2 bases, with 12 bases left in between. Germline V gene lookup returns CDR1 SGHAT and CDR2 FQNNGV.

The chain recombines TRBV29-1 with TRBJ1-2; D is perhaps TRBD1 (5 bases). Germline-derived CDR1 and CDR2 are SQVTM and ANQGSEA. The CDR3 extends over 13 amino acids. V was cut by 5 bases and J by 7 bases, with 17 bases left in between. The CDR3 spells CSVPNRIRLGYTF. The CDR3 DNA is TGCAGCGTTCCTAACAGGATCCGCCTTGGCTACACCTTC.

CDR3 in DNA: TGTGCCAGCAGGGGGATCCAGGGGGCCAGTACAGATACGCAGTATTTT. Its protein is CASRGIQGASTDTQYF. The gene calls are TRBV2 and TRBJ2-3, with TRBD1 matching 8 bases. CDR3 size: 16 residues. The germline V gene encodes CDR1 SNHLY and CDR2 FYNNEI. Trimming at V came to 6 bases and at J to 3 bases, leaving 11 bases not matched to a gene.

V is TRBV7-9 and J is TRBJ1-4; D perhaps matches TRBD1 (6 bases). Germline V gives CDR1 SEHNR, CDR2 FQNEAQ (reference sequence). The CDR3 runs 15 residues. The V end was cut by 1 base, the J end by 5 bases, with 11 bases between. The CDR3 loop is CASSLDNRANEKLFF. Written as DNA, the CDR3 is TGTGCCAGCAGCTTAGATAACAGGGCGAATGAAAAACTGTTTTTT. Full variable domain (remainder filled in from reference TRBV7-9 and TRBJ1-4): DTGVSQNPRHKITKRGQNVTFRCDPISEHNRLYWYRQTLGQGPEFLTYFQNEAQLEKSRLLSDRFSAERPKGSFSTLEIQRTEQGDSAMYLCASSLDNRANEKLFFGSGTQLSVL.